This T cell receptor (beta chain) was identified in a study of shared clonotypes between healthy human individuals. Study summary: CD4 naive cells filled three plates per donor, CD4 memory three, CD8 naive two and CD8 memory one. Study-level results: Memory subsets generally showed smaller estimated richness than naive subsets did.

All donors were Caucasian adults living in Nashville, Tennessee. At deep level, the assay was performed. Profiled with immunoSEQ multiplex PCR; TCRdb holds only in-frame clones, not every one. The sample has over 700,000 clones, over 60% seen once. This CDR3 has 14 amino acids. V dropped 5 bases and J dropped 5; count of bases not matched to a gene: 5. Germline CDR1 SGHVS, CDR2 FQNEAQ. This clone was found many times. The antigen is undetermined. The origin of this receptor is a woman in her 30s in good health. The specimen sequenced was memory CD4+ T cells sorted from blood. The subset: CD45RA-negative fraction. The chain recombines TRBV7-8 with TRBJ2-2, with TRBD1 matching over 7 bases. The CDR3 DNA sequence: TGTGCCAGCAGCCCATACAGGGGTACCGGGGAGCTGTTTTTT. This encodes CASSPYRGTGELFF. Full variable domain (remainder filled in from reference TRBV7-8 and TRBJ2-2): GAGVSQSPRYKVAKRGQDVALRCDPISGHVSLFWYQQALGQGPEFLTYFQNEAQLDKSGLPSDRFFAERPEGSVSTLKIQRTQQEDSAVYLCASSPYRGTGELFFGEGSRLTVL.